These T cell receptor beta chains were read from a single sample in a study of human T cells and chemical hapten exposure. One entry per CDR3 protein, called by TCRdb with MiXCR from the RACE reads. This table holds approximately 400,000 distinct CDR3 sequences, approximately 5% found once. The source material was whole blood, sampled in connection with sensitization to the hapten diphenylcyclopropenone (DPC). The receptors were gathered from a woman in her 50s with alopecia areata. Some clones in this sample may be carry-over from other donors' samples. CDR3s leave out the opening cysteine and the closing phenylalanine or tryptophan.

v_call,j_call,cdr3_aa
TRBV19,TRBJ1-2,ASRALDREDGYT
TRBV12-3/TRBV12-4,TRBJ2-5,ASSPGLAGGQETQY
TRBV2,TRBJ1-1,ASLKTGSEAF
TRBV6-2/TRBV6-3,TRBJ1-5,ASGGDRVDSQH
TRBV18,TRBJ1-6,ASSGQNSPLH
TRBV12-3/TRBV12-4,TRBJ2-1,ASSGAAGSYNEQF
TRBV5-6,TRBJ2-6,ASSPEGSLGANVLT
TRBV7-2,TRBJ2-3,ASHTGIHTDTQY
TRBV12-3/TRBV12-4,TRBJ1-2,ASRSQHNYGYT
TRBV20-1,TRBJ2-3,SAKMTSGSTDTQY
TRBV29-1,TRBJ1-2,SAQTGGTSGNYGYT
TRBV5-6,TRBJ2-5,ASSLEAGESIETQY
TRBV9,TRBJ2-7,ASSTSGRSYEQY
TRBV6-5,TRBJ2-3,ASSYSISGLAGGYTQY
TRBV7-9,TRBJ1-4,ASSHRGRVEKLF
TRBV20-1,TRBJ2-5,SARYTGEETQY
TRBV3-1,TRBJ1-5,ASSQDVTQAQPQH
TRBV5-6,TRBJ2-7,ASSLEGIEQY
TRBV24-1,TRBJ2-6,ATSTSGTGAGANVLT
TRBV7-9,TRBJ2-7,ASSFLPGEQY
TRBV12-3/TRBV12-4,TRBJ1-5,ASSFGTGGNQPQH
TRBV7-3,TRBJ2-3,ASSLMAGDTQY
TRBV12-5,TRBJ1-1,ASGTRGGRTEAF
TRBV4-2,TRBJ2-3,ASSQDQVGSDTQY
TRBV5-1,TRBJ2-2,ASSPQTVPTGELF
TRBV5-1,TRBJ2-5,ASSYTAGGQETQY
TRBV12-3/TRBV12-4,TRBJ2-3,ASSSPGDTQY
TRBV7-9,TRBJ2-6,ASSPRGGTGANVLT
TRBV6-1,TRBJ1-5,ASSPATGWDQPQH
TRBV12-5,TRBJ2-7,ASGLAQTTGVHTYEQY
TRBV14,TRBJ2-7,ASSQSGWTSGAYEQY
TRBV3-1,TRBJ1-2,ASSQAVGFYGYT
TRBV4-1,TRBJ2-3,ASSQESQGTGITDTQY
TRBV7-2,TRBJ2-5,ASSSYDSYQETQY
TRBV12-3/TRBV12-4,TRBJ2-2,ASSSPGRGTGELF
TRBV12-3/TRBV12-4,TRBJ1-5,ASSRGLLRDQPQH
TRBV9,TRBJ2-3,ASSVGRSSTDTQY
TRBV12-3/TRBV12-4,TRBJ2-1,ASSLALAANYNEQF
TRBV12-3/TRBV12-4,TRBJ1-5,ASSLGRKDQPQH
TRBV28,TRBJ2-5,ASSSRDRLRTQY
TRBV3-1,TRBJ1-2,ASSQEKGNYGYT
TRBV12-3/TRBV12-4,TRBJ2-7,ASSLNGGIDEQY
TRBV3-1,TRBJ1-1,ASSPREGAMNTEAF
TRBV11-2,TRBJ1-2,ASSSVRGGYGYT
TRBV15,TRBJ2-3,ATSREGFSRSTDTQY
TRBV7-3,TRBJ1-1,ASSLTGPHQMNTEAF
TRBV20-1,TRBJ1-1,SAVGTGRTEAF
TRBV12-3/TRBV12-4,TRBJ2-3,ASSLSGDTQY
TRBV7-2,TRBJ2-2,ASSLASSGGHTGELF
TRBV10-1,TRBJ1-5,ASSEGTGDQPQH